The subject of this entry is one TCR beta chain. This clone's antigen is unknown. Base qualities are not provided; no much larger clone lies one nucleotide away. RNA was extracted with the RNeasy kit and roughly 0.45 to 1 ug was reverse transcribed using random hexamers. TCR beta CDR3 regions were amplified with the immunoSEQ multiplex PCR assay covering 54 Vbeta and 13 Jbeta segments. To correct PCR amplification bias, a synthetic template baseline was used for both primer optimization and computational correction. Under the source paper's analysis protocol: Reads were annotated to V, D and J genes per IMGT and analyzed with immunoSEQ Analyzer, keeping only productive sequences. To calculate clonality, Shannon entropy was normalized by log2 of the number of productive unique sequences and then subtracted from one. For each patient and control, public and private clones were evaluated within the 100 most prevalent clones. Clones were defined as Susac-specific when absent from the healthy and MS cohorts, from roughly 1,100 published viral clones and from other ImmuneACCESS disease sequences. TCRdb's own reprocessing of the public reads used fastp at Q25 and MiXCR and kept productive beta chains. Rows are unified per CDR3 protein, each entry keeping the most common DNA and genes. Clone size and V and J calls follow TCRdb, not the original study. Recorded for this sample are about 180,000 distinct CDR3 sequences; approximately 95% of them occurred a single time. In total, the top ten clones hold under 0.095% of the sample.

The sample originates from a study of CD8 T cells in Susac syndrome (dated by TCRdb to the late 2010s). With regard to the full study: Whether CD8+ T cell activation and differentiation in Susac syndrome was antigen driven was tested using repertoire sequencing. Points the paper makes about the study in general: The number of individuals in the TCR sequencing and HLA analysis was recognized as being relatively small.

Peripheral blood CD8+ and CD4+ T cells from healthy donors, Susac syndrome patients and multiple sclerosis patients were profiled by high-throughput TCR beta sequencing. The multiple sclerosis controls were treatment-naive patients who had stable or active relapsing-remitting disease and met the revised McDonald criteria. Bulk CD8+ and CD4+ T cells were purified by magnetic negative isolation, whereas CD8+ TEMRA cells were enriched by FACS. Blood was collected in EDTA tubes and processed within 24 hours, with PBMCs isolated through density gradient centrifugation. PBMCs destined for TCR sequencing were cryopreserved in liquid nitrogen and later thawed in a 37 °C water bath. The sorted or isolated CD4+, CD8+ and CD8+ TEMRA cells had a purity of 90% or higher. The CDR3, from cysteine to phenylalanine, totals 13 residues. The kept DNA is CDR3 alone, 39 bases in frame from the first base. CDR1 and CDR2, looked up from the germline V gene, are SGDLS and YYNGEE. At the junction V is shortened by 3 bases and J by 11 bases, with 17 bases in between.

The sequence derives from a human donor with multiple sclerosis. The chain is encoded by TRBV9 joined to TRBJ1-1, and the D gene may be TRBD1, 6 bases matching. Specimen: CD4+ T cells from PBMCs. The CDR3 region: CASSASDRFEAFF. The nucleotide sequence reads TGTGCCAGCAGCGCCTCAGACAGGTTTGAGGCTTTCTTT.